The present T cell receptor (beta chain) was sequenced within a study of blood T cell repertoires in COVID-19 (dated by TCRdb to 2020 to 2022). Study-level background: Collaborator samples came from the United States, Italy and Spain and covered acute and convalescent phases of COVID-19. Samples were obtained from the ongoing ImmuneRACE study (first 160 participants) and from 1,200 or so subjects provided by 6 global collaborators. Where available, HLA class I and class II types were obtained from metadata supplied by the sample provider rather than from assay-based typing. Subjects who had been exposed to COVID-19, were actively infected with it, or had recovered from it provided the deeply sampled blood TCRbeta repertoires that made up the dataset. Sample metadata almost always included a de-identified subject ID, COVID-19 status, age in years and sex. The repertoires were released in a freely available public database intended as a resource for research on the immune response to SARS-CoV-2. The material from the prospective study consisted of cDNA or gDNA derived from T cells, B-cell-depleted T cells, or PBMCs. Paper-wide results and their limitations: The quantity of clinical and demographic metadata differed by source and by participant and was supplied without curation.

TCRbeta CDR3 regions were amplified from genomic DNA by means of the immunoSEQ Assay, a bias-controlled multiplex PCR. From the authors' description of their analysis: Within the assay, amplification of reference gene primers was used to estimate how many nucleated cells each sample contained. To quantify the absolute abundance of each unique TCRbeta CDR3 rearrangement, sequence reads were collapsed and filtered. For each sample, productive Simpson clonality was calculated as the square root of Simpson's diversity index over productive rearrangements. In TCRdb, the immuneACCESS table is reduced to in-frame sequences with V and J assigned. These tables do not hold every clone; where another copy was compared, an unresolved V gene accounts for under half, and the others remain unexplained. That table supplies the V and J calls and clone size; D and trimming were determined from the DNA. Here the sample has about 240,000 clones; approximately 86% occur a single time. The ten largest clones add up to 2.5% to 3% of the sample.

Regarding this clone: What this receptor recognizes is not known. Base qualities are missing; no much larger clone stands one base away.

Trimming at the junction amounts to 5 bases on V and 1 base on J, and the germline ends lie 8 bases apart. From the germline V gene, CDR1 is SGHAT and CDR2 is FQNNGV. The CDR3 numbers 14 residues from cysteine through phenylalanine. The sequence is cut down to CDR3 DNA, 42 bases in frame from base 1. Participants in the prospective study were aged roughly 18 to 89 years, lived in 20 to 30 United States geographic areas, and enrolled through a virtual design. In the prospective study, participants were assigned to cohorts based on the clinical history participants reported in a screening survey and a study questionnaire. Each participant in the prospective study had whole blood, serum and a nasopharyngeal or oropharyngeal swab collected by mobile phlebotomists. Over an approximately 2-month period, participants in the prospective study had the option of providing additional blood draws and questionnaires. Before DNA extraction, blood samples from the prospective study were shipped at room temperature or frozen.

Sequences were obtained from PBMCs or T cells enriched from blood (not recorded which). The receptor was derived from a woman in her twenties or thirties with acute COVID-19. The V and J genes are TRBV11-2 and TRBJ2-2; a confident D gene designation cannot be given. CDR3 loop: CASSANLNTGELFF. The sequenced DNA is TGTGCCAGCAGCGCCAACTTGAACACCGGGGAGCTGTTTTTT.